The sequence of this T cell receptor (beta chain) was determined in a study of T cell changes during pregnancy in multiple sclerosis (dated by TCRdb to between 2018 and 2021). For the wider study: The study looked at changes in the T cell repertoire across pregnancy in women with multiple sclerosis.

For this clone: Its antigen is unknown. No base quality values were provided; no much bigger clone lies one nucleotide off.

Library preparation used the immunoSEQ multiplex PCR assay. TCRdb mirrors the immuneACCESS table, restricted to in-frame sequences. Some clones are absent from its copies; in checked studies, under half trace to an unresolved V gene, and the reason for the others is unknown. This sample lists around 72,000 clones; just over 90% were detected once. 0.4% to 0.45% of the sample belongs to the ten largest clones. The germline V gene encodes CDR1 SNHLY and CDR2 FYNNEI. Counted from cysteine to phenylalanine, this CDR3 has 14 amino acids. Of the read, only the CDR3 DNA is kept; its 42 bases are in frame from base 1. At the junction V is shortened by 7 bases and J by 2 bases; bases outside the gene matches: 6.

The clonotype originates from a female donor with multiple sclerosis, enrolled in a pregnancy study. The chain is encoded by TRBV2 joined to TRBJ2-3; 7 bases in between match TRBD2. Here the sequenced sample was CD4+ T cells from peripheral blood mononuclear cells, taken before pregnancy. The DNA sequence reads TGTGCCAGCAACTCTCAGCGGGACACAGATACGCAGTATTTT. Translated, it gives CASNSQRDTDTQYF.